These 32 T cell receptor beta chains came from one sample sequenced in a study of blood T cells in healthy people across ages. Alongside a J-beta primer mix, a sample-barcoded 5' primer served in a second PCR lasting about 6 to 12 cycles. TCRdb re-analysed the 5' RACE reads in MiXCR, keeping a single row per CDR3 protein. The data show 700,000 to 950,000 distinct CDR3 sequences, around 40% seen once. Sequencing was done on a sample of blood. The receptor source for this set is a woman aged 55-69 years in good health.

This clonotype occurred many times. J is TRBJ2-7 and V is TRBV4-3; D may match TRBD1 or TRBD2 (5 bases each). Germline CDR1 LGHNA, CDR2 YSLEER. V was trimmed by 0 bases and J by 6 bases, leaving 18 bases between them. CDR3 size: 16 residues. The CDR3 bases are TGCGCCAGCAGCCAAGAATGGGGCCTAGGAGGTGGCGAGCAGTACTTC. This codes for CASSQEWGLGGGEQYF.

The chain links TRBV7-9 to TRBJ2-3, with TRBD1 as a possible D gene (5 bases). With 5 bases removed from V and 1 base from J, the gap between germline ends came to 13 bases. The CDR3 contains 15 residues. Germline V lookup: CDR1 SEHNR, CDR2 FQNEAQ (reference sequence). In DNA, the CDR3 is TGTGCCAGCAGCGTCAGGGCCACTGGCACAGATACGCAGTATTTT. Translating it yields CASSVRATGTDTQYF.

A few counts support this clonotype. The V call is TRBV20-1, the J call TRBJ2-5; D remains unclear. The ends were cut back, 0 bases at V and 3 bases at J, with 8 bases in the middle. CDR3 size: 13 residues. Germline V CDR1 and CDR2: DFQATT, SNEGSKA (reference sequence). CDR3 bases: TGCAGTGCTAGAGACCCCAAAGAAGAGACCCAGTACTTC. Its translation: CSARDPKEETQYF.

The J gene is TRBJ2-3, the V gene TRBV12-3 or TRBV12-4, with a possible D match to TRBD2 (5 bases). Trimming shortened V by 8 bases and J by 2 bases, and 14 bases separated the two germline ends. The CDR3 contains 14 residues. The CDR3 reads CASANSGLTDTQYF. For the CDR3, the DNA is TGTGCCAGCGCCAACAGCGGACTCACAGATACGCAGTATTTT.

This clonotype was picked up a small number of times. V gene TRBV24-1 combines with J gene TRBJ2-3; D remains unclear. V dropped 3 bases and J dropped 6 bases, with 12 bases sitting between them. The CDR3 extends over 14 amino acids. The germline V gene has CDR1 KGHDR and CDR2 SFDVKD. The CDR3: CATSDPRSRDTQYF. CDR3 in DNA: TGTGCCACCAGTGATCCCAGATCCAGGGATACGCAGTATTTT.

The chain recombines TRBV20-1 with TRBJ2-7; 10 bases map to TRBD2. Germline V gene lookup returns CDR1 DFQATT and CDR2 SNEGSKA (reference sequence). V shed 3 bases, J shed 1 base, and the junction held 9 bases outside the gene matches. This CDR3 region has 16 residues. CDR3: CSASLIAGGSSYEQYF. The CDR3 region has the DNA TGCAGTGCTAGCCTGATAGCGGGGGGATCGTCCTACGAGCAGTACTTC.

This clonotype was seen only a few times. The rearrangement uses TRBV2 and TRBJ1-2, with 9 bases that match TRBD1. Per germline, CDR1 SNHLY and CDR2 FYNNEI. CDR3 length: 14 amino acids. V lost 8 bases to trimming and J lost 0 bases; unmatched junction nucleotides: 4. The CDR3 spells CASRGQGTNYGYTF. CDR3 bases: TGTGCCAGCCGCGGACAGGGGACTAACTATGGCTACACCTTC.

This clonotype was recorded only once. This rearrangement joins TRBV20-1 to TRBJ2-1; TRBD2 might be the D (6 bases). The J call may be in error: the DNA end matches TRBJ2-7 better. Germline lookup yields CDR1 DFQATT and CDR2 SNEGSKA (reference sequence). The CDR3 totals 14 residues. CDR3 sequence (DNA): TGCAGTGCTAGAGACAGGGACTCCTACAATGAGCAGTACTTC. Its translation: CSARDRDSYNEQYF.

This clonotype has ten or more counts. The gene calls are TRBV27 and TRBJ2-1; D gene unclear. Trimming took off 2 bases at V and 6 bases at J, with 11 bases between the two ends. Germline CDR1 is MNHEY and CDR2 is SMNVEV (reference sequence). This CDR3 has 14 amino acids. DNA of the CDR3: TGTGCCAGCAGTTTAAATCCTGGGTTCAATGAGCAGTTCTTC. This gives the protein CASSLNPGFNEQFF.

The chain employs TRBV3-1 and TRBJ2-1, with D perhaps matching TRBD2 (6 bases). Trimming took off 3 bases at V and 4 bases at J, with 16 bases between the two ends. This CDR3 contains 16 residues. The germline CDR1 and CDR2 sequences are LGHDT and YNNKEL (reference sequence). The DNA of the CDR3 is TGTGCCAGCAGCCAGGCAACGGGACTCCTGTACAATGAGCAGTTCTTC. Its protein product is CASSQATGLLYNEQFF.

J is TRBJ2-5 and V is TRBV11-3; D is perhaps TRBD2 (5 bases). The CDR3 runs 15 residues. The germline V gene encodes CDR1 SGHNT and CDR2 YENEEA. Trimming removed 0 bases from V and 0 bases from J, with 8 bases in between. CDR3: CASSLDGGYQETQYF. CDR3 sequence (DNA): TGTGCCAGCAGCTTAGATGGAGGATACCAAGAGACCCAGTACTTC.

In its sample, this clonotype was seen a few times. This chain joins TRBV12-3 or TRBV12-4 and TRBJ2-7; 8 bases match TRBD2. There are 14 residues in the CDR3. Trimming at V came to 8 bases and at J to 5 bases, leaving 11 bases not matched to a gene. The CDR3 is CASRRSGSGNEQYF. As DNA, the CDR3 is TGTGCCAGCCGCCGGAGCGGGAGTGGTAACGAGCAGTACTTC.

This sequence joins TRBV20-1 and TRBJ2-5, with 11 bases aligning to TRBD1. The ends lost 0 bases at V and 5 bases at J; junction bases unmatched: 2. CDR3 length: 14 residues. Germline assignment: CDR1 DFQATT and CDR2 SNEGSKA (reference sequence). The CDR3 region has the DNA TGCAGTGCTAGAGATCGGACAGGGGGCGAGACCCAGTACTTC. Protein product: CSARDRTGGETQYF.

This clonotype has only a few counts. V gene TRBV7-2 combines with J gene TRBJ2-5, with D maybe TRBD2 (6 bases). The CDR3 has 14 residues. CDR1 and CDR2 from the germline V gene are SGHTA and FQGNSA. The V gene lost 0 bases and the J gene lost 11 bases, with 16 bases spanning the gap. This CDR3 reads CASSLATSTREQYF. The CDR3 DNA follows: TGTGCCAGCAGCTTAGCCACTAGCACGCGAGAGCAGTACTTC.

V and J are TRBV12-3 or TRBV12-4 and TRBJ1-5, with D unclear. The CDR3 is made up of 13 amino acids. V was cut by 7 bases and J by 6 bases, with 13 bases left in between. CDR3 sequence (DNA): TGTGCCAGCAACAACGTGTTAAGTCAGCCCCAGCATTTT. Its translation: CASNNVLSQPQHF.

This clonotype was counted between two and nine times. The CDR3 DNA is TGCGCCAGCAGCTTGGATACTCTAGAGACCCAGTACTTC. Its translation is CASSLDTLETQYF. The chain is built from TRBV5-1 and TRBJ2-5; D remains unclear. Germline V gives CDR1 SGHRS, CDR2 YFSETQ. The V and J ends lost 0 bases and 4 bases respectively, with 7 bases between them. The CDR3 length is 13 residues.

The chain is built from TRBV20-1 and TRBJ1-4, with a weak D call TRBD1 (6 bases). With 0 bases removed from V and 3 bases from J, the gap between germline ends came to 14 bases. This CDR3 contains 16 residues. The V gene's germline CDR1 is DFQATT and CDR2 SNEGSKA (reference sequence). In DNA, the CDR3 is TGCAGTGCTAGAGACCTGCAGGGGATGGCTAATGAAAAACTGTTTTTT. Translating gives CSARDLQGMANEKLFF.

The V and J genes are TRBV6-2 or TRBV6-3 and TRBJ2-7, with TRBD2 identical over 10 bases. The CDR3 length is 17 residues. Per the germline V gene, CDR1 is MNHEY and CDR2 is SVGEGT. V lost 2 bases and J lost 4; bases outside the gene matches: 11. CDR3 sequence (DNA): TGTGCCAGCAGTTACCCCCTAGCGGGAGTTCGAACATACGAGCAGTACTTC. This gives the protein CASSYPLAGVRTYEQYF.

In its sample, this clonotype was seen many times. The chain recombines TRBV29-1 with TRBJ2-5, with no clear D. V lost 1 base and J 5 bases, leaving 8 bases between the germline ends. The CDR3 is 12 amino acids. Germline CDR1 reads SQVTM; CDR2 reads ANQGSEA. CDR3 nucleotide sequence: TGCAGCGTTGAAGGGCTGGGGGAGACCCAGTACTTC. Translating it yields CSVEGLGETQYF. Variable domain in full (rest from reference TRBV29-1 and TRBJ2-5): SAVISQKPSRDICQRGTSLTIQCQVDSQVTMMFWYRQQPGQSLTLIATANQGSEATYESGFVIDKFPISRPNLTFSTLTVSNMSPEDSSIYLCSVEGLGETQYFGPGTRLLVL.

The chain couples TRBV28 to TRBJ2-7; perhaps TRBD2 as D (6 bases). Trimming removed 6 bases from V and 3 bases from J, with 15 bases in between. The CDR3 spans 14 residues. CDR1 is MDHEN, CDR2 SYDVKM, per germline. The chain's CDR3 is CASSRAGLIYEQYF. In nucleotides, the CDR3 is TGTGCCAGCAGCCGGGCGGGACTTATCTACGAGCAGTACTTC. Combining the CDR3 with reference TRBV28 and TRBJ2-7 gives the whole variable domain DVKVTQSSRYLVKRTGEKVFLECVQDMDHENMFWYRQDPGLGLRLIYFSYDVKMKEKGDIPEGYSVSREKKERFSLILESASTNQTSMYLCASSRAGLIYEQYFGPGTRLTVT.

The sample holds a few counts of this clonotype. The V and J genes are TRBV15 and TRBJ2-7; TRBD2 aligns across 8 bases. Germline CDR1 and CDR2: LNHNV and YYDKDF (reference sequence). The CDR3 has 15 residues. Trimming took 2 bases from V and 1 from J; bases not matched to a gene: 4. CDR3 sequence (DNA): TGTGCCACCAGCAGAATTCGGGGGGGATCCTACGAGCAGTACTTC. Its translation is CATSRIRGGSYEQYF. The variable domain in full, completed from reference TRBV15 and TRBJ2-7, reads DAMVIQNPRYQVTQFGKPVTLSCSQTLNHNVMYWYQQKSSQAPKLLFHYYDKDFNNEADTPDNFQSRRPNTSFCFLDIRSPGLGDTAMYLCATSRIRGGSYEQYFGPGTRLTVT.

This clonotype was observed a handful of times. The chain links TRBV12-3 or TRBV12-4 to TRBJ2-1; 8 nucleotides match TRBD2. This CDR3 comprises 15 residues. V was clipped by 6 bases and J by 5 bases; unmatched bases: 9. The CDR3 here is CASRSGLGGDNEQFF. CDR3 nucleotides: TGTGCCAGCAGGTCGGGACTAGGGGGGGACAATGAGCAGTTCTTC.

The gene calls are TRBV14 and TRBJ2-7; D tentatively fits TRBD1 or TRBD2 (5 bases each). The CDR3 runs 15 residues. Germline CDR1 SGHDN, CDR2 FVKESK. The V gene lost 0 bases and the J gene lost 2 bases, with 11 bases spanning the gap. CDR3 amino acids: CASSQDRGAAYEQYF. CDR3 DNA: TGTGCCAGCAGCCAAGATCGAGGGGCGGCCTACGAGCAGTACTTC.

A few counts support this clonotype. J is TRBJ2-3 and V is TRBV29-1; 7 bases line up with TRBD2. This CDR3 is 15 amino acids long. Germline V lookup: CDR1 SQVTM, CDR2 ANQGSEA. V gave up 5 bases and J gave up 2 bases; unmatched junction bases: 10. CDR3 nucleotides: TGCAGCGTTTCTAGGGGAGGGTTTAACACAGATACGCAGTATTTT. Translating gives CSVSRGGFNTDTQYF.

The chain joins TRBV12-3 or TRBV12-4 to TRBJ2-5; TRBD2 is a possible D gene (5 bases). The CDR3 extends over 13 amino acids. V dropped 4 bases and J dropped 6 bases, with 12 bases sitting between them. Written as DNA, the CDR3 is TGTGCCAGCAGTTGGACTTCTGGTCAGACCCAGTACTTC. Translation: CASSWTSGQTQYF.

The gene calls are TRBV29-1 and TRBJ2-5; D is uncertain. The CDR3 is made up of 13 amino acids. CDR1 and CDR2 (germline): SQVTM, ANQGSEA. The V end lost 3 bases, the J end lost 0 bases, and 8 bases lay between the germline ends. The CDR3 loop reads CSVEHRYQETQYF. For the CDR3, the DNA is TGCAGCGTTGAGCATAGGTACCAAGAGACCCAGTACTTC.

This chain connects TRBV24-1 to TRBJ2-4; D is perhaps TRBD1 or TRBD2 (5 bases each). Between the trimmed V and J ends, which lost 2 bases and 9 bases, there was a span of 16 bases. Germline CDR1 and CDR2: KGHDR and SFDVKD. The CDR3 is 15 amino acids. Written as DNA, the CDR3 is TGTGCCACCAGTGATTCCGCCCCCGGGACGGGCATTCAGTACTTC. Its translation: CATSDSAPGTGIQYF.

The V call is TRBV29-1, the J call TRBJ1-2; no firm D call. CDR3 size: 12 residues. Trimming took 4 bases from V and 2 from J, leaving 8 bases between them. Germline CDR1 SQVTM, CDR2 ANQGSEA. The CDR3 protein is CSVVQLNYGYTF. The CDR3 DNA is TGCAGCGTTGTACAGTTAAACTATGGCTACACCTTC. Complete variable domain (other parts from reference TRBV29-1 and TRBJ1-2): SAVISQKPSRDICQRGTSLTIQCQVDSQVTMMFWYRQQPGQSLTLIATANQGSEATYESGFVIDKFPISRPNLTFSTLTVSNMSPEDSSIYLCSVVQLNYGYTFGSGTRLTVV.

This clonotype was seen a few times. The chain employs TRBV6-2 or TRBV6-3 and TRBJ2-5, with 8 bases identical to TRBD2. Germline CDR1 and CDR2: MNHEY and SVGEGT. The CDR3 spans 13 residues. Germline trimming cut 5 bases from V and 6 bases from J; bases unmatched to any gene: 5. This CDR3 reads CASSATGGKTQYF. In DNA, the CDR3 is TGTGCCAGCAGTGCGACGGGGGGGAAGACCCAGTACTTC.

This clonotype was observed a handful of times. The chain joins TRBV24-1 to TRBJ2-3; 11 positions match TRBD2. Per germline, CDR1 KGHDR and CDR2 SFDVKD. The CDR3 totals 18 residues. The junction had 12 bases not matched to a gene; V was cut back by 2 bases and J by 6 bases. CDR3 nucleotides: TGTGCCACCAGTGATTCCTCCCTTTCTAGCGGGGGGCCGGATACGCAGTATTTT. It translates to CATSDSSLSSGGPDTQYF.

The chain recombines TRBV7-2 with TRBJ2-7, with 10 bases that match TRBD1. The DNA end lines up better with TRBJ2-5; the J call may be wrong. This CDR3 is built from 15 residues. CDR1 is SGHTA, CDR2 FQGNSA, per germline. DNA of the CDR3: TGTGCCAGCAGCCCTAGGGGGACAGGGGAAGAGACCCAGTACTTC. Amino acids: CASSPRGTGEETQYF.

The chain recombines TRBV5-6 with TRBJ2-7; 7 bases line up with TRBD1. V gave up 2 bases and J gave up 1 base; unmatched junction bases: 6. This CDR3 spans 15 amino acids. Germline-derived CDR1 and CDR2 are SGHDT and YYEEEE. CDR3 in DNA: TGTGCCAGCAGCTTAAACAGGGGCGCTTCCTACGAGCAGTACTTC. Protein sequence: CASSLNRGASYEQYF.